This TCR beta chain was profiled in a study of regulatory T cells in long-lasting Graves disease. About the study: Positive TSH receptor antibodies alongside over 5 years of antithyroid drugs were what marked Graves' disease as persistent. Study conclusions and caveats: Newly diagnosed Graves' patients had higher TCR diversity than persistent ones.

Germline V lookup: CDR1 SGHVS, CDR2 FNYEAQ. Germline trimming cut 1 base from V and 3 bases from J; bases unmatched to any gene: 6. This CDR3 is built from 15 residues. The table lists this clonotype with a few counts. Its specificity is not known. Described time point: persistent/refractory GD, antithyroid drugs over 5 years with positive TRAb. PBMCs were the source of the RNA used for TCR sequencing. Staff took around 8.6 milliliters of peripheral blood and put it into EDTA tubes. Through Arm-PCR of CDR3 regions and iRepertoire HTBI primers, TCR beta libraries were built. TCRdb reprocessed the multiplex PCR reads via MiXCR and lists one record per CDR3 protein. The table lists more than 300,000 distinct CDR3 sequences, 20% of them singletons, with less than 35% in the top ten.

Source: peripheral blood mononuclear cells (PBMCs), taken when the disease was refractory, from a patient treated with antithyroid drugs. This clonotype was obtained from a female donor with Graves disease. The V call is TRBV7-6, the J call TRBJ2-7; 7 nucleotides align to TRBD2. The CDR3 DNA follows: TGTGCCAGCAGCTTAGGGGAGGGAACGTACTACGAGCAGTACTTC. This sequence encodes CASSLGEGTYYEQYF.